The 27 T cell receptor beta chains given below trace back to one sample, sequenced in a study of blood T cell repertoires in COVID-19. Sequencing was performed with immunoSEQ multiplex PCR; in TCRdb, only in-frame clones are kept and a portion is missing. The data hold 25,000 to 35,000 clones, with over 75% observed a single time. Sequencing was done on a sample of peripheral blood. The receptors shown here come from a human donor with active COVID-19. The donor label of this sample is uncertain.

The chain couples TRBV9 to TRBJ1-2; maybe TRBD1 (5 bases). Germline V gene sequence: CDR1 SGDLS, CDR2 YYNGEE. There are 13 residues in the CDR3. The V end lost 0 bases, the J end lost 9 bases, and 12 bases lay between the germline ends. The CDR3 DNA sequence: TGTGCCAGCAGCGTAGGGGGGGTGGATAGCTACACCTTC. Protein sequence: CASSVGGVDSYTF. Together with reference TRBV9 and TRBJ1-2, the CDR3 gives the full variable domain: DSGVTQTPKHLITATGQRVTLRCSPRSGDLSVYWYQQSLDQGLQFLIQYYNGEERAKGNILERFSAQQFPDLHSELNLSSLELGDSALYFCASSVGGVDSYTFGSGTRLTVV.

The count of this clone is one. The chain joins TRBV7-8 to TRBJ2-1, with 10 bases aligning to TRBD1. Germline V CDR1 and CDR2: SGHVS, FQNEAQ. V was pared by 6 bases and J by 7 bases, with 9 bases of the junction left unmatched. This CDR3 is built from 15 residues. The CDR3 DNA sequence: TGTGCCAGCAGATATACCGGGACAGGGGTGAATGAGCAGTTCTTC. It specifies CASRYTGTGVNEQFF. The entire variable domain, with the rest obtained from reference TRBV7-8 and TRBJ2-1, is as follows: GAGVSQSPRYKVAKRGQDVALRCDPISGHVSLFWYQQALGQGPEFLTYFQNEAQLDKSGLPSDRFFAERPEGSVSTLKIQRTQQEDSAVYLCASRYTGTGVNEQFFGPGTRLTVL.

The genes are TRBV21-1 and TRBJ2-3; the DNA was not used to check the table's D call, TRBD2. TRBV21-1 is given as a pseudogene. The CDR3 has 17 residues. CDR3 sequence: CASSKGPEGWNRDTQYF. The CDR3, as DNA: TGTGCCAGCAGCAAAGGCCCTGAGGGATGGAACAGAGATACGCAGTATTTT.

The V gene is TRBV7-9, the J gene TRBJ1-1; D possibly corresponds to TRBD1 (5 bases). CDR1 is SEHNR and CDR2 is FQNEAQ in the germline V gene (reference sequence). This CDR3 has 13 amino acids. V was clipped by 0 bases and J by 5 bases, with 7 bases between them. The CDR3 nucleotides are TGTGCCAGCAGCTTAGCCCAGGGAACTGAAGCTTTCTTT. It encodes CASSLAQGTEAFF.

This clone was counted between two and nine times. The chain uses TRBV27 and TRBJ2-3, with TRBD2 matching 7 bases. The CDR3 loop spans 17 amino acids. The germline V gene has CDR1 MNHEY and CDR2 SMNVEV (reference sequence). J was trimmed by 2 bases and V by 0 bases; bases with no gene match: 8. This chain's CDR3 is CASSLSGGAGSTDTQYF. CDR3 sequence (DNA): TGTGCCAGCAGTTTATCCGGGGGAGCGGGGTCCACAGATACGCAGTATTTT.

This chain links TRBV5-6 with TRBJ2-4, with D unclear. Deletions cut 0 bases from V and 0 bases from J, with 13 bases between. The CDR3 consists of 17 residues. The V gene's germline CDR1 is SGHDT and CDR2 YYEEEE. The CDR3 loop reads CASSLAAGILAKNIQYF. Written as DNA, the CDR3 is TGTGCCAGCAGCTTGGCCGCAGGTATACTAGCCAAAAACATTCAGTACTTC.

The chain employs TRBV9 and TRBJ2-2; TRBD2 matches at 13 bases. Trimming cost V 0 bases and J 2 bases; bases outside gene matches: 1. The CDR3 spans 17 residues. Per the germline V gene, CDR1 is SGDLS and CDR2 is YYNGEE. CDR3 amino acids: CASSVEGLAGNTGELFF. CDR3 DNA: TGTGCCAGCAGCGTAGAGGGACTAGCGGGAAACACCGGGGAGCTGTTTTTT.

The rearrangement joins TRBV5-1 to TRBJ2-1; TRBD1 agrees at 9 bases. CDR1 SGHRS and CDR2 YFSETQ come from the germline V gene. CDR3 size: 15 residues. The ends lost 2 bases at V and 8 bases at J; junction bases unmatched: 8. This CDR3 reads CASSFDRGEGDEQFF. The CDR3 region has the DNA TGCGCCAGCAGCTTCGACAGGGGGGAGGGTGATGAGCAGTTCTTC.

The rearrangement uses TRBV7-3 and TRBJ2-3; unclear D gene. The CDR3 covers 15 residues. V was clipped by 5 bases and J by 2 bases, with 14 bases between them. Germline V CDR1 and CDR2: SGHTA, FQGTGA. CDR3 sequence (DNA): TGTGCCAGCAGCCAACAGAGTTCCCCCACAGATACGCAGTATTTT. Its protein is CASSQQSSPTDTQYF.

The table lists this clone with a few counts. The chain employs TRBV18 and TRBJ2-7, with 7 positions matching TRBD1. Germline values: CDR1 KGHSH, CDR2 LQKENI. CDR3 length equals 15 residues. With 3 bases clipped from V and 0 bases from J, the junction kept 5 bases outside the gene matches. The CDR3 region is CASSPGQTDSYEQYF. CDR3 bases: TGTGCCAGCTCACCGGGACAGACAGACTCCTACGAGCAGTACTTC.

The genes are TRBV6-2 or TRBV6-3 and TRBJ2-3; D is undetermined. V gave up 2 bases and J gave up 1 base, with 10 bases separating them. Germline CDR1 and CDR2: MNHEY and SVGEGT. This CDR3 is 15 amino acids long. As DNA, the CDR3 is TGTGCCAGCAGTTACGACTGGAGCCGCACAGATACGCAGTATTTT. This sequence encodes CASSYDWSRTDTQYF.

CDR3 amino acids: CASTKRQGGTEAFF. CDR3 DNA: TGTGCCAGCACTAAAAGACAGGGAGGCACTGAAGCTTTCTTT. The chain employs TRBV6-5 and TRBJ1-1, with 7 nucleotides matching TRBD1. V lost 7 bases, J lost 4 bases, and 9 bases stayed unmatched. This CDR3 region has 14 residues. Germline V gene lookup returns CDR1 MNHEY and CDR2 SVGAGI.

This chain joins TRBV5-1 and TRBJ2-2; 10 nucleotides match TRBD1. The V and J ends lost 4 bases and 8 bases, in that order; junction bases with no gene match: 11. The CDR3 runs to 16 residues. The V gene's germline CDR1 is SGHRS and CDR2 YFSETQ. CDR3 amino acids: CASSQEPGQGEGELFF. The CDR3, as DNA: TGCGCCAGCAGCCAGGAGCCTGGACAGGGGGAAGGGGAGCTGTTTTTT.

This chain links TRBV3-1 (or the pseudogene TRBV3-2) with TRBJ2-5, with TRBD2 matching 7 bases. The CDR3 loop spans 16 amino acids. V shed 5 bases, J shed 7 bases, and the junction held 16 bases outside the gene matches. Germline CDR1 is LGHDT and CDR2 is YNNKEL (reference sequence). The CDR3 DNA sequence: TGTGCCAGCAGCTTAAACCGGGGACTATTAAAGGGGACCCAGTACTTC. Protein product: CASSLNRGLLKGTQYF.

This CDR3 is CASSFPQGYNEQFF. CDR3 in DNA: TGTGCCAGCAGTTTCCCTCAGGGCTACAATGAGCAGTTCTTC. V is TRBV28 and J is TRBJ2-1, with a tentative D call TRBD1 (5 bases). From germline, CDR1 is MDHEN and CDR2 SYDVKM. The CDR3 has 14 residues. Trimming shortened V by 3 bases and J by 3 bases, and 9 bases separated the two germline ends.

The rearrangement uses TRBV5-1 and TRBJ1-1; tentatively, D is TRBD1 (5 bases). The germline V gene encodes CDR1 SGHRS and CDR2 YFSETQ. The CDR3 sequence is 14 residues long. V was shortened by 3 bases and J by 1 base, with 10 bases between the two germline ends. The CDR3: CASSSFGQNTEAFF. In DNA form, the CDR3 reads TGCGCCAGCAGCTCCTTTGGACAGAACACTGAAGCTTTCTTT. The full variable domain, with the rest looked up from reference TRBV5-1 and TRBJ1-1, is KAGVTQTPRYLIKTRGQQVTLSCSPISGHRSVSWYQQTPGQGLQFLFEYFSETQRNKGNFPGRFSGRQFSNSRSEMNVSTLELGDSALYLCASSSFGQNTEAFFGQGTRLTVV.

This clone was counted a single time. CDR3 loop: CASTRTTPELEETQYF. DNA of the CDR3: TGTGCCAGCACTAGAACTACGCCGGAATTGGAAGAGACCCAGTACTTC. The chain has TRBV2 and TRBJ2-5, with no clear D. The germline V gene has CDR1 SNHLY and CDR2 FYNNEI. This CDR3 has 16 residues. Trimming stripped 7 bases from V and 3 bases from J, with 21 bases between.

The rearrangement uses TRBV9 and TRBJ2-2; 11 nucleotides match TRBD2. Germline CDR1 SGDLS, CDR2 YYNGEE. This CDR3 comprises 18 residues. Trimming at V came to 4 bases and at J to 4 bases, leaving 12 bases not matched to a gene. The CDR3 is CASSQTSGGSLGTGELFF. As DNA, the CDR3 is TGTGCCAGCAGCCAAACTAGCGGGGGCTCCCTGGGCACCGGGGAGCTGTTTTTT.

CDR3 loop: CASSLHGTLSYEQYF. CDR3 bases: TGTGCCAGCAGTTTACATGGGACTCTCTCCTACGAGCAGTACTTC. This sequence joins TRBV27 and TRBJ2-7, with a tentative D call TRBD2 (6 bases). Germline CDR1 reads MNHEY; CDR2 reads SMNVEV (reference sequence). Trimming stripped 2 bases from V and 0 bases from J, with 11 bases between. The CDR3 is 15 residues long.

The J gene is TRBJ2-3, the V gene TRBV10-2, with a weak D call TRBD2 (6 bases). This CDR3 is built from 17 residues. From germline, CDR1 is WSHSY and CDR2 SAAADI. V dropped 1 base and J dropped 0 bases, with 14 bases sitting between them. DNA for the CDR3: TGCGCCAGCAGTGAGTTGCCTCTAGCGAGCAGCACAGATACGCAGTATTTT. Translated, it gives CASSELPLASSTDTQYF.

V gene TRBV7-2 combines with J gene TRBJ1-2; 7 bases line up with TRBD1. This CDR3 has 17 residues. Trimming cost V 4 bases and J 4 bases; bases outside gene matches: 15. The germline gives CDR1 SGHTA, CDR2 FQGNSA. The CDR3 loop is CASSSTSINRGTYGYTF. In nucleotides, the CDR3 is TGTGCCAGCAGCTCCACATCCATAAACAGGGGTACCTATGGCTACACCTTC.

The CDR3 is CASSPRGTGSADEQFF. CDR3 DNA sequence: TGTGCCAGCAGCCCGCGGGGGACAGGGTCGGCGGATGAGCAGTTCTTC. This chain joins TRBV11-3 and TRBJ2-1; TRBD1 matches 9 bases. The CDR3 loop spans 16 amino acids. Germline CDR1 and CDR2: SGHNT and YENEEA. Trimming at V came to 5 bases and at J to 8 bases, leaving 13 bases not matched to a gene. Supplemented by reference TRBV11-3 and TRBJ2-1, the full variable domain reads EAGVVQSPRYKIIEKKQPVAFWCNPISGHNTLYWYLQNLGQGPELLIRYENEEAVDDSQLPKDRFSAERLKGVDSTLKIQPAELGDSAVYLCASSPRGTGSADEQFFGPGTRLTVL.

A single count supports this clone. CDR3: CASSYSVFGDRVDNEQFF. In nucleotides, the CDR3 is TGTGCCAGCAGCTATAGTGTTTTTGGGGACAGGGTGGACAATGAGCAGTTCTTC. This sequence joins TRBV7-2 and TRBJ2-1; 9 nucleotides align to TRBD1. J was trimmed by 5 bases and V by 4 bases; bases with no gene match: 15. This CDR3 has 18 residues. In germline, CDR1 is SGHTA, CDR2 FQGNSA.

The chain recombines TRBV14 with TRBJ2-1; 13 bases are shared with TRBD2. V shed 0 bases and J 0 bases; nucleotides not matched to a gene: 8. In germline, CDR1 is SGHDN, CDR2 FVKESK. The CDR3 is made up of 20 amino acids. CDR3 in DNA: TGTGCCAGCAGCCAAGATAGGCGACTAGCGGGGGGCCACTCCTACAATGAGCAGTTCTTC. It encodes CASSQDRRLAGGHSYNEQFF.

The chain carries TRBV7-3 and TRBJ2-7; no reliable D call. V gave up 5 bases and J gave up 6 bases, with 11 bases separating them. The CDR3 spans 12 residues. Looked up from germline, CDR1 is SGHTA and CDR2 is FQGTGA. Written as DNA, the CDR3 is TGTGCCAGCAGCCCCTATGGCGGCGAGCAGTACTTC. Translating gives CASSPYGGEQYF. Full variable domain (remainder filled in from reference TRBV7-3 and TRBJ2-7): GAGVSQTPSNKVTEKGKYVELRCDPISGHTALYWYRQSLGQGPEFLIYFQGTGAADDSGLPNDRFFAVRPEGSVSTLKIQRTERGDSAVYLCASSPYGGEQYFGPGTRLTVT.

This sequence joins TRBV18 and TRBJ1-1; D remains unclear. Germline CDR1 KGHSH, CDR2 LQKENI. Trimming removed 2 bases from V and 3 bases from J, with 10 bases in between. This CDR3 has 14 residues. The DNA of the CDR3 is TGTGCCAGCTCACCAAGCGGTAGGGACACTGAAGCTTTCTTT. This sequence encodes CASSPSGRDTEAFF.

The chain joins TRBV6-7 to TRBJ2-1; D might be TRBD2 (6 bases). TRBV6-7 is annotated as an ORF whose role is uncertain. CDR3 size: 17 residues. Trimming removed 2 bases at V and 3 bases at J, with 17 bases between. The DNA for the CDR3 is TGTGCCAGCAGTTACCCCGCTTGGGGAGGTAACTACAATGAGCAGTTCTTC. Its translation: CASSYPAWGGNYNEQFF.